A selection of T cell receptor beta chains follows, all from one sample in a study of beta chain features in type 1 diabetes. Clones were sequenced by immunoSEQ multiplex PCR, and TCRdb holds only the in-frame ones, with some missing. The sample includes 500,000 to 700,000 clones, around 15% of them seen just once. The sample was naive CD4+ T cells from blood. The origin of the receptors is a man in his late teens or twenties in good health. Both conserved end residues are part of each CDR3. Fields, in order: J gene, V gene, D gene, clone size, CDR3 protein, CDR3 DNA. D genes are given only for firm matches. Clone sizes are given selectively: once, few, many, or a class where the clone is expanded.

TRBJ2-1 | TRBV5-1 | TRBD2 | . | CASTLSGKSEQFF | TGCGCCAGCACCCTTAGCGGGAAAAGTGAGCAGTTCTTC
TRBJ2-1 | TRBV9 | . | . | CASRPPEDEQFF | TGTGCCAGCAGGCCTCCGGAGGATGAGCAGTTCTTC
TRBJ2-1 | TRBV6-5 | . | once | CASKGSAKQFF | TGTGCCAGCAAGGGTAGTGCTAAGCAGTTCTTC
TRBJ2-7 | TRBV4-3 | . | few | CASSQEFTSVRAGSYEQYF | TGCGCCAGCAGCCAAGAATTCACTTCGGTCCGGGCAGGATCCTACGAGCAGTACTTC
TRBJ1-1 | TRBV7-9 | . | few | CASSLEESSGAFF | TGTGCCAGCAGCTTGGAAGAGAGTTCGGGAGCTTTCTTT
TRBJ2-2 | TRBV10-3 | TRBD1 | . | CAISGQGGMNTGELFF | TGTGCCATCAGTGGACAGGGGGGCATGAACACCGGGGAGCTGTTTTTT
TRBJ2-7 | TRBV25-1 | TRBD1 | few | CASSRQGGIYEQYF | TGTGCCAGCAGTCGACAGGGGGGGATCTACGAGCAGTACTTC
TRBJ1-5 | TRBV6-5 | . | few | CASSYSAVGANQPQHF | TGTGCCAGCAGTTACTCCGCGGTTGGGGCAAATCAGCCCCAGCATTTT
TRBJ2-6 | TRBV19 | . | few | CASSIDPRANVLTF | TGTGCCAGTAGTATAGACCCGCGGGCCAACGTCCTGACTTTC
TRBJ2-6 | TRBV19 | TRBD1 | . | CASGQGSGANVLTF | TGTGCCAGTGGACAGGGGAGCGGGGCCAACGTCCTGACTTTC
TRBJ2-2 | TRBV10-3 | . | . | CAISGYTGRTGELFF | TGTGCCATCAGTGGGTATACAGGAAGGACCGGGGAGCTGTTTTTT
TRBJ2-3 | TRBV9 | TRBD2 | once | CASSVTPGLAVSTDTQYF | TGTGCCAGCAGCGTAACCCCGGGACTAGCGGTAAGCACAGATACGCAGTATTTT
TRBJ2-5 | TRBV7-3 | . | . | CASSLQAGTQETQYF | TGTGCCAGCAGCTTACAGGCGGGAACGCAAGAGACCCAGTACTTC
TRBJ1-6 | TRBV19 | . | few | CASSIGNSPLHF | TGTGCCAGTAGTATTGGGAATTCACCCCTCCACTTT
TRBJ2-2 | TRBV5-1 | . | . | CASSGRANTGELFF | TGCGCCAGCAGTGGCCGCGCGAACACCGGGGAGCTGTTTTTT
TRBJ1-1 | TRBV6-5 | . | . | CASRPGGGNTEAFF | TGTGCCAGCAGACCTGGGGGTGGGAACACTGAAGCTTTCTTT
TRBJ2-6 | TRBV13 | TRBD1 | . | CASSPRRWPGGTGGANVLTF | TGTGCCAGCAGCCCACGCCGATGGCCAGGGGGCACGGGTGGGGCCAACGTCCTGACTTTC
TRBJ2-1 | TRBV10-3 | . | . | CAISPLLGGRVNEQFF | TGTGCCATCAGTCCCCTTTTGGGGGGGCGGGTCAATGAGCAGTTCTTC
TRBJ2-1 | TRBV5-4 | . | few | CASSLSHEQFF | TGTGCCAGCAGCTTGAGTCATGAGCAGTTCTTC
TRBJ1-6 | TRBV9 | . | . | CATSLTDNSPLHF | TGTGCCACGTCCCTCACAGATAATTCACCCCTCCACTTT
TRBJ2-5 | TRBV13 | . | few | CASSPGIRVAETQYF | TGTGCCAGCAGCCCCGGGATAAGGGTAGCAGAGACCCAGTACTTC
TRBJ1-1 | TRBV27 | . | few | CASSLGSYSSAEAFF | TGTGCCAGCAGTTTGGGGTCGTACAGTTCCGCTGAAGCTTTCTTT
TRBJ1-3 | TRBV7-2 | . | few | CASSQIGNTIYF | TGTGCCAGCAGCCAAATCGGAAACACCATATATTTT
TRBJ2-7 | TRBV7-2 | TRBD1 | few | CASSLGPGQGYEQYF | TGTGCCAGCAGCTTAGGTCCGGGACAGGGCTACGAGCAGTACTTC
TRBJ2-7 | TRBV7-2 | . | . | CASSLDVHEQYF | TGTGCCAGCAGCTTAGACGTCCACGAGCAGTACTTC
TRBJ2-7 | TRBV4-1 | TRBD1 | few | CASSHPGQGTYEQYF | TGCGCCAGCAGCCATCCGGGACAGGGGACGTACGAGCAGTACTTC
TRBJ2-5 | TRBV5-1 | . | . | CASSLAGSLKETQYF | TGCGCCAGCAGCTTGGCTGGATCTCTCAAAGAGACCCAGTACTTC
TRBJ2-2 | TRBV7-9 | . | . | CASSLVEGNTGELFF | TGTGCCAGCAGCTTAGTGGAGGGGAACACCGGGGAGCTGTTTTTT
TRBJ1-2 | TRBV6-5 | . | few | CASRSGAGDYGYTF | TGTGCCAGCAGGAGTGGCGCAGGGGACTATGGCTACACCTTC
TRBJ2-3 | TRBV7-2 | . | few | CASSTGRRNTDTQYF | TGTGCCAGCAGCACGGGACGTAGAAACACAGATACGCAGTATTTT
TRBJ2-1 | TRBV7-6 | . | . | CASSFGADIYNEQFF | TGTGCCAGCAGCTTCGGGGCAGATATCTACAATGAGCAGTTCTTC
TRBJ2-3 | TRBV5-1 | . | few | CASSLTGRDTQYF | TGCGCCAGCAGCTTGACGGGTAGAGATACGCAGTATTTT
TRBJ1-5 | TRBV29-1 | TRBD1 | few | CSVSGGASNQPQHF | TGCAGCGTTTCAGGGGGCGCTAGCAATCAGCCCCAGCATTTT
TRBJ2-7 | TRBV6-1 | . | . | CASSEQTAYEQYF | TGTGCCAGCAGTGAACAGACAGCCTACGAGCAGTACTTC
TRBJ2-7 | TRBV30 | TRBD1 | . | CAWGQVVEQYF | TGTGCCTGGGGACAGGTGGTCGAGCAGTACTTC
TRBJ1-4 | TRBV5-1 | TRBD1 | few | CASSLEGTVNEKLFF | TGCGCCAGCAGCTTGGAGGGGACAGTCAATGAAAAACTGTTTTTT
TRBJ1-2 | TRBV7-2 | TRBD1 | . | CASRETGGGYGYTF | TGTGCCAGCCGAGAAACAGGGGGCGGCTATGGCTACACCTTC
TRBJ1-5 | TRBV10-3 | . | many | CAIEAGGQPQHF | TGTGCCATCGAGGCGGGAGGGCAGCCCCAGCATTTT
TRBJ2-3 | TRBV5-6 | . | . | CASSFYTPSTDTQYF | TGTGCCAGCAGCTTCTACACACCTAGCACAGATACGCAGTATTTT
TRBJ2-3 | TRBV29-1 | . | . | CSVGHAWGTDTQYF | TGCAGCGTTGGTCACGCCTGGGGCACAGATACGCAGTATTTT
TRBJ1-1 | TRBV25-1 | . | few | CASAGTREAFF | TGTGCCAGCGCAGGGACAAGGGAAGCTTTCTTT
TRBJ2-3 | TRBV29-1 | . | . | CSVAAGTDTQYF | TGCAGCGTGGCGGCGGGCACAGATACGCAGTATTTT
TRBJ2-6 | TRBV5-4 | TRBD1 | few | CASSPRDRASGANVLTF | TGTGCCAGCAGCCCCAGGGACAGGGCCTCTGGGGCCAACGTCCTGACTTTC
TRBJ2-3 | TRBV6-1 | TRBD1 | few | CASSRGTGYTDTQYF | TGTGCCAGCAGCCGCGGGACAGGGTACACAGATACGCAGTATTTT
TRBJ2-7 | TRBV10-3 | . | few | CAISDPGYEQYF | TGTGCCATCAGTGACCCAGGCTACGAGCAGTACTTC
TRBJ1-2 | TRBV18 | . | few | CASSPSGSLGYGYTF | TGTGCCAGCTCACCATCAGGGTCACTCGGCTATGGCTACACCTTC
TRBJ1-1 | TRBV10-3 | TRBD1 | . | CAISGSGQGIMNTEAFF | TGTGCCATCAGTGGATCCGGACAGGGGATAATGAACACTGAAGCTTTCTTT
TRBJ1-1 | TRBV14 | . | few | CASSQGRSAEAFF | TGTGCCAGCAGCCAGGGACGGAGCGCTGAAGCTTTCTTT
TRBJ1-1 | TRBV7-9 | . | many | CASSPRRIFTEAFF | TGTGCCAGCAGCCCTCGTAGGATTTTCACTGAAGCTTTCTTT
TRBJ2-6 | TRBV5-1 | . | few | CASSLEGSGANVLTF | TGCGCCAGCAGCTTGGAAGGCTCTGGGGCCAACGTCCTGACTTTC
TRBJ2-1 | TRBV9 | . | . | CASSAGTSSSYNEQFF | TGTGCCAGCAGCGCCGGGACTTCGAGCTCCTACAATGAGCAGTTCTTC
TRBJ1-1 | TRBV30 | . | few | CAWSRWQDLTEAFF | TGTGCCTGGAGTCGTTGGCAGGATCTCACTGAAGCTTTCTTT
TRBJ2-4 | TRBV7-8 | . | . | CASSLHRQGVAKNIQYF | TGTGCCAGCAGCTTACATAGGCAAGGCGTGGCCAAAAACATTCAGTACTTC
TRBJ2-5 | TRBV7-9 | . | few | CASSNGQRFQETQYF | TGTGCCAGCAGCAACGGACAGCGCTTCCAAGAGACCCAGTACTTC